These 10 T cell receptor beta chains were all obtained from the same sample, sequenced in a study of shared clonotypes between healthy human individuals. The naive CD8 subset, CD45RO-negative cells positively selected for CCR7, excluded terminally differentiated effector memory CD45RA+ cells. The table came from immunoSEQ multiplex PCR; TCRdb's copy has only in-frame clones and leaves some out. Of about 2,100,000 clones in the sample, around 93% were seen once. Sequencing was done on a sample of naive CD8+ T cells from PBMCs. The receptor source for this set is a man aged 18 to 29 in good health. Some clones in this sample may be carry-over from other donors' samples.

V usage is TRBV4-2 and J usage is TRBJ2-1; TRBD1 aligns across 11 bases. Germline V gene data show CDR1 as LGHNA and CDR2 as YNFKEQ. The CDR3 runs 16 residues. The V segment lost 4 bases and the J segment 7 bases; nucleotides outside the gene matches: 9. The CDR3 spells CASSLGQGARYNEQFF. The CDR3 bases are TGTGCCAGCAGCCTCGGACAGGGGGCGCGGTATAATGAGCAGTTCTTC.

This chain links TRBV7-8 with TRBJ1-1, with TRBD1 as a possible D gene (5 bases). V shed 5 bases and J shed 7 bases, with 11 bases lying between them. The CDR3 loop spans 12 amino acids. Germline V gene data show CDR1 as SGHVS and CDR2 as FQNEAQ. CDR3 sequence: CASSGGTIEAFF. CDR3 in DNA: TGTGCCAGCAGCGGGGGGACGATTGAAGCTTTCTTT. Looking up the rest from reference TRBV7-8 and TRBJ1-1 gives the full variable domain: GAGVSQSPRYKVAKRGQDVALRCDPISGHVSLFWYQQALGQGPEFLTYFQNEAQLDKSGLPSDRFFAERPEGSVSTLKIQRTQQEDSAVYLCASSGGTIEAFFGQGTRLTVV.

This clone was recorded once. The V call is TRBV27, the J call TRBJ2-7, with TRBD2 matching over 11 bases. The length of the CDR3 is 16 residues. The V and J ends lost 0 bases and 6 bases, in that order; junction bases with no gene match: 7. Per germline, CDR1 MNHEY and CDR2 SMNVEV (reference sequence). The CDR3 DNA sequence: TGTGCCAGCAGTTTATCGGCTAGCGGGAGGTTCGGCGAGCAGTACTTC. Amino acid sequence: CASSLSASGRFGEQYF.

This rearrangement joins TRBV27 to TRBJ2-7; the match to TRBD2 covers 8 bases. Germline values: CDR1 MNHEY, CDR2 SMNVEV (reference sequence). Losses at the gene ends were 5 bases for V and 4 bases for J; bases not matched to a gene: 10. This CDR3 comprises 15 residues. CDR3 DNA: TGTGCCAGCAGTCCCTCGGTAGCGGGAACATACGAGCAGTACTTC. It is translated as CASSPSVAGTYEQYF.

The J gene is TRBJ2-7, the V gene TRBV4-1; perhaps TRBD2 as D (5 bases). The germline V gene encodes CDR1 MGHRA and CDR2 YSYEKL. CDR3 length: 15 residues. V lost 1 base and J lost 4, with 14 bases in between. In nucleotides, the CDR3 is TGCGCCAGCAGCCAAGGCCCGGCTAGCAGGTACGAGCAGTACTTC. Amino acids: CASSQGPASRYEQYF.

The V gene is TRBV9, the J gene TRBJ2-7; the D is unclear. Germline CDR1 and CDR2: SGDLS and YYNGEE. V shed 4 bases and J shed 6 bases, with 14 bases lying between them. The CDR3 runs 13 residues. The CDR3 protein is CASSPATEFEQYF. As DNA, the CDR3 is TGTGCCAGCAGCCCAGCCACGGAGTTCGAGCAGTACTTC.

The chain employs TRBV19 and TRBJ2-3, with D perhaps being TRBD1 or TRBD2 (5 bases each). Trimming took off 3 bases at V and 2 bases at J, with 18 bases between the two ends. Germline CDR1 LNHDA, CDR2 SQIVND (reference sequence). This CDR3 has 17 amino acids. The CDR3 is CASSIWAGTADTDTQYF. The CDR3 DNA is TGTGCCAGTAGTATTTGGGCCGGGACCGCCGACACAGATACGCAGTATTTT.

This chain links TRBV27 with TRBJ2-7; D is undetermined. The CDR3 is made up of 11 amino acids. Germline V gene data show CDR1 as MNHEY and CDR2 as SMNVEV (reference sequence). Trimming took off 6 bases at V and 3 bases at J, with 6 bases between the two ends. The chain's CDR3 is CASRSLYEQYF. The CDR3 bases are TGTGCCAGCAGATCACTCTACGAGCAGTACTTC.

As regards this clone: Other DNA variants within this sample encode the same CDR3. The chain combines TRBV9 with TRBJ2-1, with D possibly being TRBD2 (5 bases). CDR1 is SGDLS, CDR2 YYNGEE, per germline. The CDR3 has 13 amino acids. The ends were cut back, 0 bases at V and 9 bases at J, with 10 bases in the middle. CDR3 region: CASSVGGSGEQFF. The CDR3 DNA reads TGTGCCAGCAGCGTAGGGGGAAGCGGTGAGCAGTTCTTC.

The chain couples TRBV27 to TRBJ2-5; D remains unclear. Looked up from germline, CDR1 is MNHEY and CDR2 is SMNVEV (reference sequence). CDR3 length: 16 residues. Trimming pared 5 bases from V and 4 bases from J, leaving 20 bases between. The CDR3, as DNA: TGTGCCAGCAGTCCAAAACCTAGACTCCCAAGAGAGACCCAGTACTTC. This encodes CASSPKPRLPRETQYF.